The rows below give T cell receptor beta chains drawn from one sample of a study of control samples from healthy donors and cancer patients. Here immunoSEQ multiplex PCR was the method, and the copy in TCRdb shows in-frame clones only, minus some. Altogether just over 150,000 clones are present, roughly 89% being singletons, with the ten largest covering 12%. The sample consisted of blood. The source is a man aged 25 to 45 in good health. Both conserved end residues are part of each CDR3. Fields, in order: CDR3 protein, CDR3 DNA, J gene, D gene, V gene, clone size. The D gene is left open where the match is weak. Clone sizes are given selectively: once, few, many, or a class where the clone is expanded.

CASSPTGWDKTTNGYGYTF	TGTGCCAGCAGTCCCACGGGGTGGGACAAGACAACTAATGGCTATGGCTACACCTTC	TRBJ1-2	.	TRBV7-2	.
CASSLLTGTANEQFF	TGTGCCAGCAGCCTCCTTACCGGGACTGCGAATGAGCAGTTCTTC	TRBJ2-1	.	TRBV16	.
CASSPGRGEKLFF	TGCGCCAGCAGCCCGGGTAGGGGAGAAAAACTGTTTTTT	TRBJ1-4	.	TRBV5-1	.
CASQEESSYNSPLHF	TGTGCCAGCCAGGAAGAGAGCTCCTATAATTCACCCCTCCACTTT	TRBJ1-6	.	TRBV14	.
CASGLSNQPQHF	TGTGCTAGTGGTTTGAGCAATCAGCCCCAGCATTTT	TRBJ1-5	.	TRBV12-5	.
CASSRTGPGELFF	TGTGCCAGCAGCCGGACAGGGCCCGGGGAGCTGTTTTTT	TRBJ2-2	TRBD1	TRBV6-5	.
CASSFGQGAMNTEAFF	TGTGCCAGCAGCTTTGGACAGGGTGCCATGAACACTGAAGCTTTCTTT	TRBJ1-1	TRBD1	TRBV11-1	.
CASSYGQGGQPQHF	TGTGCCAGCAGTTACGGGCAGGGCGGCCAGCCCCAGCATTTT	TRBJ1-5	.	TRBV6-5	.
CASSADRGAYEQYF	TGTGCCAGCAGCGCCGACAGGGGGGCCTACGAGCAGTACTTC	TRBJ2-7	TRBD1	TRBV11-2	.
CASSLAGQGARGTEAFF	TGCGCCAGCAGCTTGGCGGGACAGGGGGCGCGAGGTACTGAAGCTTTCTTT	TRBJ1-1	TRBD1	TRBV5-1	.
CASSLAGAEQFF	TGCGCCAGCAGCTTGGCCGGAGCAGAGCAGTTCTTC	TRBJ2-1	.	TRBV5-1	.
CASSLEARNSPLHF	TGTGCCAGCAGCTTAGAGGCCAGGAATTCACCCCTCCACTTT	TRBJ1-6	.	TRBV7-2	.
CASSHVRTSGGKNTGELFF	TGCGCCAGCAGCCACGTCAGGACTAGCGGGGGCAAGAACACCGGGGAGCTGTTTTTT	TRBJ2-2	TRBD2	TRBV4-1	.
CASSLVGTGYNEQFF	TGTGCCAGCAGCTTGGTTGGGACTGGCTACAATGAGCAGTTCTTC	TRBJ2-1	.	TRBV5-4	few
CASTGGDRGGTEAFF	TGTGCCAGCACCGGAGGGGACAGGGGGGGAACTGAAGCTTTCTTT	TRBJ1-1	TRBD1	TRBV6-5	.
CASSSGTTNTEAFF	TGCGCCAGCAGCTCGGGAACCACAAACACTGAAGCTTTCTTT	TRBJ1-1	.	TRBV5-1	.
CASSLGRTEAFF	TGTGCCAGCAGCTTGGGACGGACTGAAGCTTTCTTT	TRBJ1-1	.	TRBV5-4	.
CASSQDAPGDNYGYTF	TGTGCCAGCAGTCAAGACGCCCCGGGGGACAACTATGGCTACACCTTC	TRBJ1-2	.	TRBV28	once
CASSLLSVAGGYNYGYTF	TGTGCCAGCAGTTTATTGTCGGTGGCAGGGGGTTATAACTATGGCTACACCTTC	TRBJ1-2	TRBD1	TRBV28	.
CASSLLTSPGAFF	TGTGCCAGCAGTTTGCTAACCTCTCCTGGGGCTTTCTTT	TRBJ1-1	.	TRBV28	.
CASSSGLAGPEAFF	TGTGCCAGCAGCTCGGGTCTCGCCGGCCCTGAAGCTTTCTTT	TRBJ1-1	.	TRBV7-9	.
CASSFGGSGDTQYF	TGTGCCAGCAGCTTCGGCGGGAGCGGAGATACGCAGTATTTT	TRBJ2-3	TRBD2	TRBV11-3	few
CASSPISGRANEQFF	TGTGCCAGCAGTCCTATAAGCGGGAGGGCCAATGAGCAGTTCTTC	TRBJ2-1	TRBD2	TRBV3-1/TRBV3-2	few